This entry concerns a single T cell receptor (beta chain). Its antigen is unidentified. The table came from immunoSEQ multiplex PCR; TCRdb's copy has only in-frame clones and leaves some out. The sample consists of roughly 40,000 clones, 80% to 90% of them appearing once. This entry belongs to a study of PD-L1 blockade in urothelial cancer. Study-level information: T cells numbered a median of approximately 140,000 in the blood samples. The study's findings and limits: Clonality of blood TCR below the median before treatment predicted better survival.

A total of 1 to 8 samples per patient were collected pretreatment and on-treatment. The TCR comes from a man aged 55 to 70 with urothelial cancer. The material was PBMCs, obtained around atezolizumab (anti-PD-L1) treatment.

CDR3 amino acids: CASSASGTGESRGYTF. Here the CDR3 DNA reads TGTGCCAGTAGTGCCTCCGGGACAGGGGAAAGTCGTGGCTACACCTTC. This chain joins TRBV19 and TRBJ1-2; 10 bases align to TRBD1. CDR1 and CDR2 from the germline V gene are LNHDA and SQIVND (reference sequence). This CDR3 is 16 amino acids long. V trimming: 5 bases; J trimming: 7 bases; junction bases outside the gene matches: 13.